The present T cell receptor (beta chain) was sequenced within a study of blood T cell repertoires in COVID-19. TCRdb keeps only in-frame clones here, not all; method: immunoSEQ multiplex PCR. The table lists under 45,000 clones, over 75% of them singletons. CDR3 length: 14 amino acids. The V segment lost 8 bases and the J segment 0 bases; nucleotides outside the gene matches: 7. Germline V gives CDR1 MNHEY, CDR2 SVGAGI. The gene calls are TRBV6-5 and TRBJ2-7, with 7 bases that match TRBD1. Source material: peripheral blood. This TCR came from a human donor in a cohort sampled during active COVID-19. This CDR3 is CASGRTGDSYEQYF. The CDR3, as DNA: TGTGCCAGCGGTCGGACAGGTGACTCCTACGAGCAGTACTTC.